These T cell receptor beta chains were read from a single sample in a study of sequential checkpoint blockade in melanoma. Using immunoSEQ multiplex PCR, the repertoire was profiled, and TCRdb retains in-frame clones only, with some absent. The table includes thousands of clones, more than 45% detected once. The sequences come from CD8+ T cells sorted from blood (inferred from file names), collected from a patient given nivolumab and ipilimumab in sequence. The receptors were gathered from a human donor with melanoma. The CDR3 runs from the conserved cysteine through the conserved F or W. Each record gives: D gene, V gene, clone size, J gene, CDR3 protein, CDR3 DNA. The D gene is left open where the match is weak. The listing skips clone size in some rows; elsewhere it reads once, few, many or a size class.

>NA|TRBV9|NA|TRBJ2-7
CASAPDRSPYEQYF
TGTGCCAGCGCCCCAGACAGGTCCCCCTACGAGCAGTACTTC
>TRBD1|TRBV9|few|TRBJ2-7
CASSVGTGISYEQYF
TGTGCCAGCAGCGTAGGGACAGGCATTTCCTACGAGCAGTACTTC
>NA|TRBV28|few|TRBJ2-7
CASSLWYTDFYEQYF
TGTGCCAGCAGTTTATGGTATACGGACTTCTACGAGCAGTACTTC
>TRBD1|TRBV29-1|NA|TRBJ2-7
CSVEVPGQGPYEQYF
TGCAGCGTTGAAGTCCCGGGACAGGGGCCCTACGAGCAGTACTTC
>NA|TRBV10-3|few|TRBJ1-2
CAISERGGSNYGYTF
TGTGCCATCAGTGAGAGGGGGGGCAGTAACTATGGCTACACCTTC
>NA|TRBV7-3|NA|TRBJ1-5
CASSAGGSSQPQHF
TGTGCCAGCAGCGCGGGCGGGTCTAGTCAGCCCCAGCATTTT
>NA|TRBV27|few|TRBJ1-1
CASRVQANTEAFF
TGTGCCAGCAGGGTACAGGCGAACACTGAAGCTTTCTTT
>TRBD1|TRBV4-3|NA|TRBJ1-2
CASSQEQGGGYGYTF
TGCGCCAGCAGCCAAGAACAGGGGGGGGGCTATGGCTACACCTTC
>TRBD1|TRBV19|few|TRBJ2-7
CASSVTGGSYEQYF
TGTGCCAGTAGTGTGACAGGGGGCTCCTACGAGCAGTACTTC
>NA|TRBV6-5|NA|TRBJ2-1
CASSLASRGEQFF
TGTGCCAGCAGTTTGGCCTCGAGGGGGGAGCAGTTCTTC
>TRBD2|TRBV28|NA|TRBJ2-7
CASRRTSGRVYEQYF
TGTGCCAGCAGGAGGACTAGCGGGAGAGTATACGAGCAGTACTTC
>NA|TRBV4-3|once|TRBJ1-4
CASSQDLGGTNEKLFF
TGCGCCAGCAGCCAAGATCTGGGGGGGACTAATGAAAAACTGTTTTTT
>TRBD1|TRBV4-1|few|TRBJ2-1
CASSQEDRDNNEQFF
TGCGCCAGCAGCCAAGAGGACAGGGACAACAATGAGCAGTTCTTC
>NA|TRBV7-8|NA|TRBJ2-7
CASSAQSAGLSYEQYF
TGTGCCAGCAGCGCCCAGAGTGCGGGCCTCTCCTACGAGCAGTACTTC
>TRBD1|TRBV29-1|NA|TRBJ2-7
CSVATGQGVYEQYF
TGCAGCGTGGCGACCGGACAGGGGGTCTACGAGCAGTACTTC
>TRBD1|TRBV5-5|NA|TRBJ2-7
CASRAGTGGAVGYEQYF
TGTGCCAGCAGAGCCGGGACAGGGGGCGCCGTAGGCTACGAGCAGTACTTC
>TRBD1|TRBV2|few|TRBJ1-2
CARDDRAFRHGYTF
TGTGCCAGAGATGACAGGGCCTTTAGGCATGGCTACACCTTC
>TRBD1|TRBV5-4|NA|TRBJ2-2
CASSWTGNTGELFF
TGTGCCAGCAGCTGGACAGGGAACACCGGGGAGCTGTTTTTT
>NA|TRBV6-5|NA|TRBJ1-5
CASSLGQSSNQPQHF
TGTGCCAGCAGCCTTGGACAAAGTAGCAATCAGCCCCAGCATTTT
>NA|TRBV29-1|once|TRBJ1-2
CSAWTAYGYTF
TGCAGCGCCTGGACAGCGTATGGCTACACCTTC
>NA|TRBV4-1|NA|TRBJ1-1
CASSQDQGRGGLNTEAFF
TGCGCCAGCAGCCAAGATCAGGGACGGGGGGGTTTGAACACTGAAGCTTTCTTT
>TRBD1|TRBV7-9|NA|TRBJ1-1
CASRDSEAFF
TGTGCCAGCCGGGACAGTGAAGCTTTCTTT
>NA|TRBV4-1|few|TRBJ1-2
CASSQEATQRAQGYTF
TGCGCCAGCAGCCAAGAGGCGACACAGAGGGCGCAGGGCTACACCTTC
>TRBD1|TRBV28|NA|TRBJ1-1
CASNGQGASEAFF
TGTGCCAGCAACGGACAGGGGGCGAGTGAAGCTTTCTTT